This T cell receptor beta chain was captured by sequencing in a study of OX40 agonist ivuxolimab in advanced cancers. As for the study in general: Every 2 weeks, patients received ivuxolimab intravenously, dosed at 0.01 to 10 mg/kg. Dose-escalation patients were diagnosed with hepatocellular carcinoma, melanoma, renal cell cancer or head and neck cancer.

Profiling relied on immunoSEQ multiplex PCR, and the TCRdb table lists in-frame clones only, not all of them. This sample has 57,000 or so clones, with around 83% found just once. A note on this clone: Its target is unknown.

Study-wide points: Relative to CD4+ cells, CD8+ T cells on average had more expanded clones.

Germline CDR1 is SGHNT and CDR2 is YENEEA. V lost 6 bases, J lost 9 bases, and 15 bases lay in between. The CDR3 loop spans 13 amino acids. This specimen consisted of CD4+ or CD8+ T cells sorted from blood, obtained in a trial of the OX40 agonist ivuxolimab. The chain couples TRBV11-3 to TRBJ2-1, with D perhaps TRBD2 (5 bases). This receptor was taken from an adult with an advanced solid tumor such as melanoma, head and neck, liver or kidney cancer. This CDR3 is CASRDPAEGEQFF. The CDR3 DNA sequence: TGTGCCAGCAGGGACCCGGCAGAGGGTGAGCAGTTCTTC.